The rows below give T cell receptor beta chains drawn from one sample of a study of read filtering for tumor transcriptome and immune sequencing. MiXCR, applied by TCRdb to the reads, yields one record per CDR3 protein. The sample consists of about 86,000 distinct CDR3 sequences, approximately 13% of them appearing once. Material for sequencing was a population of CD138-negative cells sorted from bone marrow. Receptors originate from a donor over 35 with multiple myeloma. Both conserved end residues are part of each CDR3. A D gene is named only where the DNA matches it firmly. Some rows mark clone size as missing; the rest say once, few, many or name a class of expanded clone.

CDR3aa: CSARAPGLVGEQFF; CDR3nt: TGCAGTGCTAGAGCACCGGGACTAGTGGGTGAGCAGTTCTTC; j_gene: TRBJ2-1; d_gene: TRBD2; abundance: many; v_gene: TRBV20-1
CDR3aa: CASSQDGGLSALFF; CDR3nt: TGTGCCAGCAGCCAAGATGGAGGGCTTTCGGCCCTGTTTTTT; j_gene: TRBJ2-2; d_gene: -; abundance: many; v_gene: TRBV3-1
CDR3aa: CAWRLTGAVGYGYTF; CDR3nt: TGTGCCTGGAGACTCACAGGGGCTGTTGGGTATGGCTACACCTTC; j_gene: TRBJ1-2; d_gene: TRBD1; abundance: few; v_gene: TRBV30
CDR3aa: CSASPPQGVTYEQYF; CDR3nt: TGCAGTGCATCCCCCCCGCAGGGGGTAACCTACGAGCAGTACTTC; j_gene: TRBJ2-7; d_gene: TRBD1; abundance: many; v_gene: TRBV20-1
CDR3aa: CASSQPGLGNIEQYF; CDR3nt: TGTGCCAGCAGCCAGCCGGGACTGGGAAATATCGAGCAGTACTTC; j_gene: TRBJ2-7; d_gene: -; abundance: few; v_gene: TRBV7-2
CDR3aa: CASSPYADFQETQYF; CDR3nt: TGTGCCAGCTCACCGTATGCAGATTTCCAAGAGACCCAGTACTTC; j_gene: TRBJ2-5; d_gene: -; abundance: -; v_gene: TRBV18
CDR3aa: CAGSTGTGTLNERFF; CDR3nt: TGCGCCGGCAGTACGGGGACAGGGACATTGAATGAGCGGTTCTTC; j_gene: TRBJ2-1; d_gene: TRBD1; abundance: -; v_gene: TRBV5-1
CDR3aa: CSVEDRGWPYEQYF; CDR3nt: TGCAGCGTTGAAGACCGGGGCTGGCCCTACGAGCAGTACTTC; j_gene: TRBJ2-7; d_gene: -; abundance: many; v_gene: TRBV29-1
CDR3aa: CASSGQGRHSSTDTQYF; CDR3nt: TGTGCCAGCAGTGGACAGGGCCGCCACTCTAGCACAGATACGCAGTATTTT; j_gene: TRBJ2-3; d_gene: TRBD1; abundance: many; v_gene: TRBV6-1
CDR3aa: CSARDPARTDTQYF; CDR3nt: TGCAGTGCTAGAGATCCGGCCCGCACAGATACGCAGTATTTT; j_gene: TRBJ2-3; d_gene: -; abundance: -; v_gene: TRBV20-1
CDR3aa: CSAPPTSGRRETQYF; CDR3nt: TGCAGTGCGCCGCCGACTAGCGGGAGACGCGAGACCCAGTACTTC; j_gene: TRBJ2-5; d_gene: TRBD2; abundance: many; v_gene: TRBV20-1
CDR3aa: CASSQGGLAGGTGELFF; CDR3nt: TGCGCCAGCAGCCAGGGGGGACTAGCGGGAGGCACCGGGGAGCTGTTTTTT; j_gene: TRBJ2-2; d_gene: TRBD2; abundance: many; v_gene: TRBV4-1
CDR3aa: CASSSGTDFLTDTQYF; CDR3nt: TGTGCCAGCAGTTCCGGGACAGACTTTCTCACAGATACGCAGTATTTT; j_gene: TRBJ2-3; d_gene: TRBD1; abundance: many; v_gene: TRBV7-2
CDR3aa: CASSSSPSRELTQYF; CDR3nt: TGTGCCAGCAGCTCCAGTCCGTCGCGGGAACTTACGCAGTATTTT; j_gene: TRBJ2-3; d_gene: -; abundance: many; v_gene: TRBV7-2
CDR3aa: CASSPGQYQETQYF; CDR3nt: TGTGCCAGCAGCCCGGGACAGTACCAAGAGACCCAGTACTTC; j_gene: TRBJ2-5; d_gene: TRBD1; abundance: many; v_gene: TRBV9
CDR3aa: CASSRRGQSGYNEQFF; CDR3nt: TGTGCCAGCAGCCGAAGGGGTCAGTCGGGCTACAATGAGCAGTTCTTC; j_gene: TRBJ2-1; d_gene: -; abundance: many; v_gene: TRBV11-3
CDR3aa: CASSRLGLGYNEQFF; CDR3nt: TGTGCCAGCAGCCGACTGGGGTTAGGGTACAATGAGCAGTTCTTC; j_gene: TRBJ2-1; d_gene: -; abundance: many; v_gene: TRBV7-3
CDR3aa: CASGDERAHF; CDR3nt: TGTGCCAGCGGGGACGAAAGGGCCCATTTC; j_gene: TRBJ2-1; d_gene: -; abundance: many; v_gene: TRBV12-3/TRBV12-4
CDR3aa: CASSLPRDGNEKLFF; CDR3nt: TGTGCCAGCAGTTTACCCCGGGACGGGAATGAAAAACTGTTTTTT; j_gene: TRBJ1-4; d_gene: -; abundance: many; v_gene: TRBV28
CDR3aa: CASSLTDVAGGYTF; CDR3nt: TGTGCCAGCAGTCTGACTGACGTGGCAGGGGGCTACACCTTC; j_gene: TRBJ1-2; d_gene: -; abundance: -; v_gene: TRBV28
CDR3aa: CASSARGHNTEAFF; CDR3nt: TGTGCCAGCAGCGCTAGGGGACACAACACTGAAGCTTTCTTT; j_gene: TRBJ1-1; d_gene: -; abundance: many; v_gene: TRBV6-5
CDR3aa: CASSRPYQETQYF; CDR3nt: TGTGCCAGCAGCCGGCCTTACCAAGAGACCCAGTACTTC; j_gene: TRBJ2-5; d_gene: -; abundance: many; v_gene: TRBV7-2
CDR3aa: CASSSGQANSPLHF; CDR3nt: TGTGCCAGCAGCTCCGGACAGGCGAATTCACCCCTCCACTTT; j_gene: TRBJ1-6; d_gene: TRBD1; abundance: -; v_gene: TRBV7-9
CDR3aa: CASSEGGTPDTQYF; CDR3nt: TGTGCCAGCAGTGAGGGGGGTACCCCGGATACGCAGTATTTT; j_gene: TRBJ2-3; d_gene: -; abundance: many; v_gene: TRBV2
CDR3aa: CASSMIGQRNQPQHF; CDR3nt: TGTGCCAGTAGTATGATAGGCCAGAGGAACCAGCCCCAGCATTTT; j_gene: TRBJ1-5; d_gene: -; abundance: many; v_gene: TRBV19
CDR3aa: CASSLGRGGRANEQFF; CDR3nt: TGTGCCAGCAGCTTAGGTAGGGGCGGGAGGGCCAATGAGCAGTTCTTC; j_gene: TRBJ2-1; d_gene: TRBD2; abundance: many; v_gene: TRBV11-2
CDR3aa: CASSQEVGQGNCGYTF; CDR3nt: TGTGCCAGCAGCCAAGAAGTCGGACAGGGGAACTGTGGCTACACCTTC; j_gene: TRBJ1-2; d_gene: TRBD1; abundance: -; v_gene: TRBV14
CDR3aa: CASSLSPGRFRQETQYF; CDR3nt: TGTGCCAGCAGTTTATCACCAGGGCGTTTCCGACAAGAGACCCAGTACTTC; j_gene: TRBJ2-5; d_gene: -; abundance: many; v_gene: TRBV27
CDR3aa: CASSATGEEGEQYF; CDR3nt: TGTGCCAGCAGTGCGACGGGAGAGGAGGGGGAGCAGTACTTC; j_gene: TRBJ2-7; d_gene: -; abundance: large; v_gene: TRBV2
CDR3aa: CASNDLAGTSNEQFF; CDR3nt: TGTGCCAGCAACGATCTAGCGGGGACCTCCAATGAGCAGTTCTTC; j_gene: TRBJ2-1; d_gene: TRBD2; abundance: many; v_gene: TRBV28
CDR3aa: CSASRSNTDTQYF; CDR3nt: TGCAGTGCTAGTAGGTCCAACACAGATACGCAGTATTTT; j_gene: TRBJ2-3; d_gene: -; abundance: few; v_gene: TRBV20-1
CDR3aa: CAISDGTGRVGEQFF; CDR3nt: TGTGCCATCAGTGACGGGACAGGGAGGGTCGGTGAGCAGTTCTTC; j_gene: TRBJ2-1; d_gene: TRBD1; abundance: many; v_gene: TRBV10-3